This T cell receptor beta chain was documented in a study of T cell responses to AZD1222 COVID-19 vaccine. Study-level points and caveats: Possibly, clonal diversity was underestimated; donors were largely white British and included more females. The study sampled repertoires only after the peak T cell response. With dominance at 160-218 and 743-854, vaccine-associated CD4 TCRs spanned spike.

CDR3 length: 14 residues. Germline CDR1 reads MNHEY; CDR2 reads SVGEGT. Trimming cost V 4 bases and J 6 bases; bases outside gene matches: 6. Sequencing used immunoSEQ multiplex PCR; TCRdb keeps in-frame clones, though not all of them. This sample yields 100,000 to 150,000 clones, of which 90% are seen a single time; 6.9% belongs to the top ten. About this clone itself: The antigen is undetermined.

V and J are TRBV6-2 or TRBV6-3 and TRBJ1-5; 7 positions agree with TRBD1. Source: peripheral blood, taken on day 0 of AZD1222 vaccination. The sequence came from an adult in good health. CDR3 loop: CASSSDRDTQPQHF. The CDR3 DNA is TGTGCCAGCAGTTCTGACAGGGATACTCAGCCCCAGCATTTT.